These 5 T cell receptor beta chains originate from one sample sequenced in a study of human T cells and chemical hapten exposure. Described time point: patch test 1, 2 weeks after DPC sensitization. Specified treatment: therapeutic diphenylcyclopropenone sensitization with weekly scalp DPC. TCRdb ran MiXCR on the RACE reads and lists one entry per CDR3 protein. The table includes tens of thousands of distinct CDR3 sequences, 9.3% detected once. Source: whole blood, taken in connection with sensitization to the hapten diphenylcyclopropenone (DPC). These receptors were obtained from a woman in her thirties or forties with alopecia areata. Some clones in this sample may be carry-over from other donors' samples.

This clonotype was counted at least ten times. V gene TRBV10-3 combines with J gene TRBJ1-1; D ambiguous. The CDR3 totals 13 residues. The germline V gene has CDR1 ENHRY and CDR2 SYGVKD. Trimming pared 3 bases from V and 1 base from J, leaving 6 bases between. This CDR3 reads CAISEKGNTEAFF. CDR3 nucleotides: TGTGCCATCAGTGAAAAGGGGAACACTGAAGCTTTCTTT.

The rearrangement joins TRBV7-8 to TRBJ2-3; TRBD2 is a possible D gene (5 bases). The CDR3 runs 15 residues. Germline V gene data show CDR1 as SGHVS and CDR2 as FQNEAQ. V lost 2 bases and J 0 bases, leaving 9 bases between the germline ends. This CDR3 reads CASSLNTGSTDTQYF. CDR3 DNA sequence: TGTGCCAGCAGCTTAAATACGGGAAGCACAGATACGCAGTATTTT.

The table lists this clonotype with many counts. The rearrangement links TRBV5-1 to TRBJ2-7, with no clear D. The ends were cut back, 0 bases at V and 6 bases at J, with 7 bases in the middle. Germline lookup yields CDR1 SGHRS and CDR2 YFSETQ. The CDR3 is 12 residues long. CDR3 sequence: CASSLGTVEQYF. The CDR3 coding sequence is TGCGCCAGCAGCTTGGGGACGGTCGAGCAGTACTTC.

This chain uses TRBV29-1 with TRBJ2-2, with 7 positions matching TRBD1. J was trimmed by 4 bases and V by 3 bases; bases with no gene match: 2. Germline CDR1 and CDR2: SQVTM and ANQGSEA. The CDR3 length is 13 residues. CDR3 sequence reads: CSVDDRATGELFF. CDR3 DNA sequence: TGCAGCGTTGACGACAGGGCCACCGGGGAGCTGTTTTTT.

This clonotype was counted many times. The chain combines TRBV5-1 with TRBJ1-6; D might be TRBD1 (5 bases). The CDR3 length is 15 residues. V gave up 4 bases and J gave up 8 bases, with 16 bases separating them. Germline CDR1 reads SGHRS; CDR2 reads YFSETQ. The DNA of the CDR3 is TGCGCCAGCAGCGCCCCCGAGGGACGTCATTCACCCCTCCACTTT. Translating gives CASSAPEGRHSPLHF.